These 15 T cell receptor beta chains originate from one sample sequenced in a study of blood T cell repertoires in COVID-19. The protocol was immunoSEQ multiplex PCR, while the TCRdb copy is restricted to in-frame clones and leaves out a portion. Of approximately 110,000 clones listed, about 94% are singletons. The sequenced sample was peripheral blood. The source of these receptors is a middle-aged man with COVID-19, enrolled during active disease.

This rearrangement joins TRBV2 to TRBJ1-1; a possible D gene is TRBD1 (6 bases). Germline CDR1 is SNHLY and CDR2 is FYNNEI. The CDR3 spans 12 residues. The germline V and J ends were trimmed by 8 bases and 2 bases, with 9 bases remaining between them. CDR3 sequence: CASSGVNTEAFF. Here the CDR3 DNA reads TGTGCCAGCTCAGGGGTTAACACTGAAGCTTTCTTT.

A single count supports this clone. J is TRBJ2-7 and V is TRBV5-1; 7 bases map to TRBD1. The junction had 6 bases not matched to a gene; V was cut back by 4 bases and J by 2 bases. The germline V gene encodes CDR1 SGHRS and CDR2 YFSETQ. The CDR3 length is 14 residues. The CDR3 sequence: CASSQGEGTYEQYF. The DNA of the CDR3 is TGCGCCAGCAGCCAGGGGGAAGGGACCTACGAGCAGTACTTC.

This rearrangement joins TRBV4-1 to TRBJ2-3; TRBD1 aligns across 7 bases. V was clipped by 1 base and J by 6 bases; unmatched bases: 7. Germline V gene data show CDR1 as MGHRA and CDR2 as YSYEKL. The CDR3 loop spans 15 amino acids. The CDR3 DNA reads as TGCGCCAGCAGCCAAGGCCGACAGGGTCTCGATACGCAGTATTTT. Protein product: CASSQGRQGLDTQYF.

The rearrangement joins TRBV5-5 to TRBJ1-2, with 12 positions matching TRBD1. After removal of 4 bases from V and 7 bases from J, the junction contained 5 bases not matched to a gene. Germline values: CDR1 SGHKS, CDR2 YYEKEE (reference sequence). The CDR3 totals 14 residues. The CDR3 sequence: CASSPGQGAIGYTF. CDR3 bases: TGTGCCAGCAGCCCGGGACAGGGGGCGATTGGCTACACCTTC.

This rearrangement joins TRBV5-4 to TRBJ2-2; the D gene is possibly TRBD1 (6 bases). Germline loops: CDR1 SGHNT, CDR2 YYREEE (reference sequence). The CDR3 spans 15 residues. V lost 5 bases and J lost 0, with 11 bases in between. In nucleotides, the CDR3 is TGTGCCAGCAGACCCGGGACACCGAACACCGGGGAGCTGTTTTTT. The encoded protein is CASRPGTPNTGELFF.

In its sample, this clone was seen once. V is TRBV3-1 (or the pseudogene TRBV3-2) and J is TRBJ2-2; D uncertain. The CDR3 contains 13 residues. Trimming cost V 1 base and J 4 bases, with 4 bases left between them. Germline loops: CDR1 LGHDT, CDR2 YNNKEL (reference sequence). CDR3 DNA sequence: TGTGCCAGCAGCCAAGTCAGCACCGGGGAGCTGTTTTTT. Protein product: CASSQVSTGELFF.

The V call is TRBV3-1 (or the pseudogene TRBV3-2), the J call TRBJ2-2, with 10 bases lining up with TRBD2. The V segment lost 4 bases and the J segment 8 bases; nucleotides outside the gene matches: 7. The CDR3 consists of 15 residues. Germline loops: CDR1 LGHDT, CDR2 YNNKEL (reference sequence). The CDR3 region has the DNA TGTGCCAGCAGCCGTCAAACTAGCGGGATTGGGGAGCTGTTTTTT. Translation: CASSRQTSGIGELFF.

The V gene is TRBV7-2, the J gene TRBJ2-7; 8 bases agree with TRBD2. CDR1 SGHTA and CDR2 FQGNSA come from the germline V gene. V was pared by 5 bases and J by 2 bases, with 8 bases of the junction left unmatched. This CDR3 has 15 residues. The CDR3 DNA is TGTGCCAGCAGCCGTCCGGGACTAGAAACCTACGAGCAGTACTTC. Residues: CASSRPGLETYEQYF.

The gene calls are TRBV6-4 and TRBJ2-6; perhaps TRBD1 as D (6 bases). The V gene lost 5 bases and the J gene lost 0 bases, with 23 bases spanning the gap. The CDR3 is 20 residues long. Germline V gives CDR1 MRHNA, CDR2 SNTAGT. The CDR3 sequence is CASSKFPADSLTSGANVLTF. CDR3 sequence (DNA): TGTGCCAGCAGTAAATTTCCGGCGGACAGCCTTACCTCTGGGGCCAACGTCCTGACTTTC.

The CDR3 protein is CAISDSGNQPQHF. In DNA, the CDR3 is TGTGCCATCAGTGATTCGGGGAATCAGCCCCAGCATTTT. The V call is TRBV10-3, the J call TRBJ1-5; D not resolved. Germline CDR1 ENHRY, CDR2 SYGVKD. Trimming took 3 bases from V and 4 from J, leaving 7 bases between them. CDR3 length: 13 residues.

The chain employs TRBV21-1 and TRBJ1-5; the table names TRBD1, a call not compared with the DNA. TRBV21-1 represents a pseudogene. The CDR3 contains 14 residues. Here the CDR3 DNA reads TGTGCCAGCAGCACCGCCGGGACATCGCAGCCCCAGCATTTT. This translates into CASSTAGTSQPQHF.

This clone was detected many times. The V gene is TRBV27, the J gene TRBJ2-1; maybe TRBD1 (6 bases). This CDR3 region has 14 residues. The germline V gene has CDR1 MNHEY and CDR2 SMNVEV (reference sequence). Trimming left V 5 bases short and J 8 bases short, with 16 bases between. The DNA of the CDR3 is TGTGCCAGCAGTCTCGCTCAGGGGATCGATGAGCAGTTCTTC. Protein: CASSLAQGIDEQFF.

This chain joins TRBV18 and TRBJ2-3; TRBD2 agrees at 11 bases. J gave up 2 bases and V 6 bases, and 7 bases lay outside the gene matches. Germline assignment: CDR1 KGHSH and CDR2 LQKENI. This CDR3 has 16 residues. Here the CDR3 reads CASSPLAGGNTDTQYF. In DNA form, the CDR3 reads TGTGCCAGCTCTCCTCTAGCGGGAGGCAACACAGATACGCAGTATTTT.

This chain joins TRBV23-1 and TRBJ2-2, with D unclear. TRBV23-1 is identified as an open reading frame with a role that is uncertain. Trimming took 3 bases from V and 0 from J, leaving 5 bases between them. The CDR3 totals 14 residues. The CDR3, as DNA: TGCGCCAGCAGTCAGAGGCCGAACACCGGGGAGCTGTTTTTT. Translation gives CASSQRPNTGELFF.

This chain joins TRBV7-2 and TRBJ2-1; 10 bases match TRBD2. Germline V CDR1 and CDR2: SGHTA, FQGNSA. Trimming removed 11 bases from V and 4 bases from J; junction bases left unmatched: 14. This CDR3 has 16 amino acids. The CDR3 nucleotides are TGTGCCGGCCACCCAAGCGGGAGGGTAGGGTACAATGAGCAGTTCTTC. Amino acids: CAGHPSGRVGYNEQFF.